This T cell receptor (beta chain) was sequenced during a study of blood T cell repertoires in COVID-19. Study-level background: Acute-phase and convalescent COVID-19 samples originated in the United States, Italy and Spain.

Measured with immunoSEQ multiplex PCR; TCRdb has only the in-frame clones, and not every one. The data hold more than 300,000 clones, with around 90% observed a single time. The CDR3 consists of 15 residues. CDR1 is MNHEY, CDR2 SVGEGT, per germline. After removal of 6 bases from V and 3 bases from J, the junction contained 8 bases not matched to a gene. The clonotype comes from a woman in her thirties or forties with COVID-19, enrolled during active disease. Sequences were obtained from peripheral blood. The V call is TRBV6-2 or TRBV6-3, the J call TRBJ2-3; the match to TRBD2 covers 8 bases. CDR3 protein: CASSLPGLGTDTQYF. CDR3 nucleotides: TGTGCCAGCAGCCTCCCGGGACTAGGGACAGATACGCAGTATTTT.